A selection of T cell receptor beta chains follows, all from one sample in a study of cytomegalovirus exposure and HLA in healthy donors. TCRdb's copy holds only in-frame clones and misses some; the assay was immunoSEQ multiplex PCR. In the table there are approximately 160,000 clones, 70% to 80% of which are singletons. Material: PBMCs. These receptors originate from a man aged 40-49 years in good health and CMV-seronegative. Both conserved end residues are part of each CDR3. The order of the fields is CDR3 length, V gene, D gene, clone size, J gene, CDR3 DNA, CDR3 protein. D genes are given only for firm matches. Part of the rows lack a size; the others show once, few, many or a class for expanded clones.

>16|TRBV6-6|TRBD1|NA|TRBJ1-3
TGTGCCAGCAGTTACGCACAGGGGGTTTCTGGAAACACCATATATTTT
CASSYAQGVSGNTIYF
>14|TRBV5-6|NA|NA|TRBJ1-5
TGTGCCAGCAGCTTGGGGGGACTGAGACAGCCCCAGCATTTT
CASSLGGLRQPQHF
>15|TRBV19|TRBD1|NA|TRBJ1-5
TGTGCCAGTAGTCGGACAGGGAATAGAGATCAGCCCCAGCATTTT
CASSRTGNRDQPQHF
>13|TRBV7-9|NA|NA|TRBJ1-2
TGTGCCAGCAGCTTAGGCGGAGGTTATGGCTACACCTTC
CASSLGGGYGYTF
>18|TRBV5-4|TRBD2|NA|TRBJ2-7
TGTGCCAGCAGTTCCGGGGGGACTGGTAACAAGGGGACCTACGAGCAGTACTTC
CASSSGGTGNKGTYEQYF
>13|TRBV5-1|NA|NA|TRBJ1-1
TGCGCCAGCAGCTTGGTCACTGACACTGAAGCTTTCTTT
CASSLVTDTEAFF
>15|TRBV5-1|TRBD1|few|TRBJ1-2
TGCGCCAGCAGCTTAGACCGAGGGACAGGGTCTGGCTACACCTTC
CASSLDRGTGSGYTF
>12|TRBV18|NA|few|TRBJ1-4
TGTGCCAGCTCACCAGCCAAGGCGGGACTGTTTTTT
CASSPAKAGLFF
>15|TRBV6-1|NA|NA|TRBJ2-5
TGTGCCAGCAGTGAAGGGCCAGTAATACAAGAGACCCAGTACTTC
CASSEGPVIQETQYF
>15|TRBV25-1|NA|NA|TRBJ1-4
TGTGCCAGCAGTGACCCCCGGGGGGTTAATGAAAAACTGTTTTTT
CASSDPRGVNEKLFF
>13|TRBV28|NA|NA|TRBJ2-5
TGTGCCAGCAGTTTTCACAGCCAAGAGACCCAGTACTTC
CASSFHSQETQYF
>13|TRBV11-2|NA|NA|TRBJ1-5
TGTGCCAGCAGCTTCTCAGGGCGGCAGCCCCAGCATTTT
CASSFSGRQPQHF
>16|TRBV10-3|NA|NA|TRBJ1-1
TGTGCCATCAGTGGGGGGGGCGAGGCGAGTGGCACTGAAGCTTTCTTT
CAISGGGEASGTEAFF
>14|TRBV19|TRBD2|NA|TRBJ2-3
TGTGCCAGTAGGGCGGGAGGTGGGCCAGATACGCAGTATTTT
CASRAGGGPDTQYF
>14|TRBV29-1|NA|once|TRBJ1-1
TGCAGCGTTTCGACAGTCACCATGAACACTGAAGCTTTCTTT
CSVSTVTMNTEAFF
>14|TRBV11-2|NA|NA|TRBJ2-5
TGTGCCAGCAGCTTACAGGGGACCCAAGAGACCCAGTACTTC
CASSLQGTQETQYF
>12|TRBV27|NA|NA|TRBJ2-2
TGTGCCAGCACCACTCGGGACGGGGAGCTGTTTTTT
CASTTRDGELFF
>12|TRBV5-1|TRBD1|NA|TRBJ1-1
TGCGCCAGCAGCTTCGGGACAGGTGAAGCTTTCTTT
CASSFGTGEAFF
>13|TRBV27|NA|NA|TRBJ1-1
TGTGCCAGCAGTAGGACACCGAACACTGAAGCTTTCTTT
CASSRTPNTEAFF
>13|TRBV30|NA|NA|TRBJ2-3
TGTGCCTGGAATTTAGCGCCCACAGATACGCAGTATTTT
CAWNLAPTDTQYF
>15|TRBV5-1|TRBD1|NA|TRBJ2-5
TGCGCCAGCAGCTCCCCGACAGGGATGGGAGAGACCCAGTACTTC
CASSSPTGMGETQYF
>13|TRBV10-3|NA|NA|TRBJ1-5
TGTGCCATCAGTGAAACAGGGACTCAGCCCCAGCATTTT
CAISETGTQPQHF
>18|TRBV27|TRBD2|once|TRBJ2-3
TGTGCCAGCAGTACCCTCAAGGTTAGCGGGAGATCGCCAGATACGCAGTATTTT
CASSTLKVSGRSPDTQYF
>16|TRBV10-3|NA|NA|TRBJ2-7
TGTGCCATCAGTGAGGTCGGAAGTGGACAGAGCAACGAGCAGTACTTC
CAISEVGSGQSNEQYF
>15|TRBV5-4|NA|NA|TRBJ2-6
TGTGCCAGCAGCTTCGATACATCTGGGGCCAACGGCCTGACTTTC
CASSFDTSGANGLTF
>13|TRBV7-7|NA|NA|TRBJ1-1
TGTGCCAGCAGCTTAGACAGGAGTAAAGAAGCTTTCTTT
CASSLDRSKEAFF
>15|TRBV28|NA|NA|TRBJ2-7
TGTGCCAGCACTCAGAGGCAGTACCCCTCCTACGAGCAGTACTTC
CASTQRQYPSYEQYF
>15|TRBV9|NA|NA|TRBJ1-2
TGTGCCAGCAGAGAGATTCTCAGGGGCGGCTATGGCTACACCTTC
CASREILRGGYGYTF
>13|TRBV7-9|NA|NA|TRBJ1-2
TGTTCCAGCAGCTTAGTACCCTCCGGTGGCTACACCTTC
CSSSLVPSGGYTF
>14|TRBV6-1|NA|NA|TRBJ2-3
TGTGCCAGTGCGACGGGGGAGGATACAGATACGCAGTATTTT
CASATGEDTDTQYF
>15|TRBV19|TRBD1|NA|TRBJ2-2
TGTGCCAGTAGAAACCCACAGGGGGCTTCCGGGGAGCTGTTTTTT
CASRNPQGASGELFF